The 24 T cell receptor beta chains reported below all come from one sample, sequenced in a study of resident and recirculating memory T cells in vitiligo. The method was immunoSEQ multiplex PCR; TCRdb's version includes in-frame clones alone and lacks a portion of them. The sample has about 76,000 clones; 90% to 95% are singletons. The material sequenced was blood. Every receptor here comes from a male donor with vitiligo.

The chain joins TRBV29-1 to TRBJ2-3, with 8 nucleotides matching TRBD1. Unmatched junction bases numbered 3, after V lost 3 bases and J lost 4 bases. CDR3 length equals 13 residues. Germline values: CDR1 SQVTM, CDR2 ANQGSEA. As DNA, the CDR3 is TGCAGCGTTGAGGCAGGGGGCTCAGATACGCAGTATTTT. Translation: CSVEAGGSDTQYF.

This clone has only one observation. The junction does not match germline at one end; this may be a read error. Other DNA sequences in the sample encode the same CDR3. This chain connects TRBV28 to TRBJ1-2; D call uncertain. Germline lookup yields CDR1 MDHEN and CDR2 SYDVKM. The CDR3 totals 13 residues. DNA for the CDR3: TGTGCTAGCAGTGATTTTGGTAGCTATGGCTACACCTTC. This gives the protein CASSDFGSYGYTF.

The chain links TRBV5-6 to TRBJ2-1; 14 nucleotides agree with TRBD2. The CDR3 is made up of 17 amino acids. Germline CDR1 reads SGHDT; CDR2 reads YYEEEE. Unmatched junction bases numbered 13, after V lost 4 bases and J lost 10 bases. In nucleotides, the CDR3 is TGTGCCAGCAGCGTGTGGGGACTAGCGGGAGCGAGGGGCGAGCAGTTCTTC. Residues: CASSVWGLAGARGEQFF.

The CDR3 region is CANKRDNQETQYF. The CDR3 DNA is TGTGCCAACAAACGGGACAACCAAGAGACCCAGTACTTC. V is TRBV2 and J is TRBJ2-5; maybe TRBD1 (6 bases). The V gene lost 10 bases and the J gene lost 0 bases, with 12 bases spanning the gap. There are 13 residues in the CDR3. Germline V CDR1 and CDR2: SNHLY, FYNNEI. Full variable domain (remainder filled in from reference TRBV2 and TRBJ2-5): EPEVTQTPSHQVTQMGQEVILRCVPISNHLYFYWYRQILGQKVEFLVSFYNNEISEKSEIFDDQFSVERPDGSNFTLKIRSTKLEDSAMYFCANKRDNQETQYFGPGTRLLVL.

This clone has only one observation. The rearrangement uses TRBV5-4 and TRBJ2-7; D not resolved. Germline values: CDR1 SGHNT, CDR2 YYREEE (reference sequence). The V and J ends lost 1 base and 3 bases respectively, with 11 bases between them. The CDR3 sequence is 14 residues long. CDR3: CASSLSGANYEQYF. CDR3 nucleotide sequence: TGTGCCAGCAGCTTGTCCGGAGCGAACTACGAGCAGTACTTC.

This rearrangement joins TRBV6-5 to TRBJ1-2; D ambiguous. Trimming cost V 5 bases and J 3 bases, with 13 bases left between them. CDR1 and CDR2 from the germline V gene are MNHEY and SVGAGI. This CDR3 is built from 14 residues. CDR3 amino acids: CASSPFSGYYGYTF. Here the CDR3 DNA reads TGTGCCAGCAGTCCCTTCAGCGGATACTATGGCTACACCTTC.

The chain combines TRBV28 with TRBJ2-4; D gene uncertain. Germline CDR1 is MDHEN and CDR2 is SYDVKM. Trimming removed 2 bases from V and 8 bases from J, with 7 bases in between. The CDR3 contains 12 residues. The CDR3 nucleotides are TGTGCCAGCAGTTTAGGTGCGGACATTCAGTACTTC. Its translation: CASSLGADIQYF.

The chain is built from TRBV6-5 and TRBJ2-1, with TRBD2 matching 14 bases. Germline V gene sequence: CDR1 MNHEY, CDR2 SVGAGI. V lost 2 bases, J lost 8 bases, and 5 bases stayed unmatched. The CDR3 contains 16 residues. The CDR3 protein is CASSYPGLAGVDEQFF. CDR3 DNA: TGTGCCAGCAGTTACCCGGGACTAGCGGGAGTGGATGAGCAGTTCTTC.

DNA for the CDR3: TGTGCCATCAGTGAGTCGAGCCTTTTAGACAGGGTCTACGAGCAGTACTTC. This codes for CAISESSLLDRVYEQYF. This chain uses TRBV10-3 with TRBJ2-7, with 7 bases fitting TRBD1. The CDR3 has 17 residues. V trimming: 0 bases; J trimming: 3 bases; junction bases outside the gene matches: 11. Germline V lookup: CDR1 ENHRY, CDR2 SYGVKD.

The V gene is TRBV9, the J gene TRBJ2-2; 7 bases align to TRBD1. V gave up 1 base and J gave up 4 bases; unmatched junction bases: 4. The germline CDR1 and CDR2 sequences are SGDLS and YYNGEE. The CDR3 loop spans 15 amino acids. CDR3 amino acids: CASSVRQGSTGELFF. CDR3 sequence (DNA): TGTGCCAGCAGCGTACGACAGGGTAGCACCGGGGAGCTGTTTTTT. Full variable domain (remainder filled in from reference TRBV9 and TRBJ2-2): DSGVTQTPKHLITATGQRVTLRCSPRSGDLSVYWYQQSLDQGLQFLIQYYNGEERAKGNILERFSAQQFPDLHSELNLSSLELGDSALYFCASSVRQGSTGELFFGEGSRLTVL.

The rearrangement links TRBV10-3 to TRBJ2-1, with 8 bases matching TRBD2. The CDR3 has 14 residues. The germline V gene has CDR1 ENHRY and CDR2 SYGVKD. With V trimmed by 10 bases and J by 0 bases, 5 bases remained unmatched. The CDR3 DNA follows: TGTGCCACCGAGCGGGGGAGCTCCTACAATGAGCAGTTCTTC. It specifies CATERGSSYNEQFF.

The V call is TRBV6-6, the J call TRBJ2-7; a weak D match, TRBD2 (5 bases). Germline V CDR1 and CDR2: MNHNY, SVGAGI (reference sequence). Trimming cost V 0 bases and J 4 bases, with 13 bases left between them. The CDR3 runs to 15 residues. CDR3 region: CASSYSGAVGYEQYF. CDR3 DNA sequence: TGTGCCAGCAGTTACTCGGGAGCCGTAGGGTACGAGCAGTACTTC.

This clone was seen only a few times. This rearrangement joins TRBV19 to TRBJ1-2, with D maybe TRBD1 (6 bases). CDR1 is LNHDA and CDR2 is SQIVND in the germline V gene (reference sequence). V lost 3 bases and J lost 4, with 18 bases in between. CDR3 size: 16 residues. CDR3 protein: CASSITSGGRGYGYTF. The CDR3 bases are TGTGCCAGTAGTATCACTTCTGGTGGCAGGGGCTATGGCTACACCTTC. Drawing the rest from reference TRBV19 and TRBJ1-2, the complete variable domain is DGGITQSPKYLFRKEGQNVTLSCEQNLNHDAMYWYRQDPGQGLRLIYYSQIVNDFQKGDIAEGYSVSREKKESFPLTVTSAQKNPTAFYLCASSITSGGRGYGYTFGSGTRLTVV.

This clone was seen more than once but under ten times. The gene calls are TRBV18 and TRBJ2-3; D is unresolved. V was clipped by 3 bases and J by 4 bases, with 2 bases between them. The germline gives CDR1 KGHSH, CDR2 LQKENI. This CDR3 region has 11 residues. In DNA, the CDR3 is TGTGCCAGCTCACCCTCAGATACGCAGTATTTT. It specifies CASSPSDTQYF.

The V and J genes are TRBV5-4 and TRBJ2-5; 11 bases agree with TRBD2. This CDR3 contains 14 residues. Looked up from germline, CDR1 is SGHNT and CDR2 is YYREEE (reference sequence). Trimming at V came to 5 bases and at J to 5 bases, leaving 5 bases not matched to a gene. The CDR3: CASSGTSGPETQYF. DNA of the CDR3: TGTGCCAGCAGTGGGACTAGCGGCCCCGAGACCCAGTACTTC.

The rearrangement links TRBV18 to TRBJ2-6, with D possibly TRBD2 on 7 matching bases. Germline V gene data show CDR1 as KGHSH and CDR2 as LQKENI. This CDR3 has 14 amino acids. Between the trimmed V and J ends, which lost 8 bases and 2 bases, there was a span of 10 bases. The chain's CDR3 is CASQGGAGANVLTF. CDR3 DNA: TGTGCCAGCCAAGGGGGGGCTGGGGCCAACGTCCTGACTTTC.

The V and J genes are TRBV7-6 and TRBJ2-5; a weak D match, TRBD2 (6 bases). V was clipped by 8 bases and J by 2 bases, with 12 bases between them. Germline assignment: CDR1 SGHVS and CDR2 FNYEAQ. The CDR3 loop spans 13 amino acids. The CDR3 DNA reads as TGTGCCAGCGACGGGGGTTTTCAAGAGACCCAGTACTTC. This translates into CASDGGFQETQYF.

The rearrangement links TRBV11-3 to TRBJ2-4; weak D call: TRBD1 (6 bases). V lost 5 bases and J lost 0, with 17 bases in between. The germline V gene has CDR1 SGHNT and CDR2 YENEEA. The CDR3 covers 17 residues. CDR3 region: CASSQDSSDLAKNIQYF. The CDR3 DNA reads as TGTGCCAGCAGCCAGGACAGCTCAGATCTAGCCAAAAACATTCAGTACTTC.

J is TRBJ2-7 and V is TRBV11-1, with D possibly TRBD2 on 7 matching bases. The CDR3 length is 14 residues. CDR1 is SGHAT, CDR2 FQDESV, per germline (reference sequence). V dropped 9 bases and J dropped 2 bases, with 17 bases sitting between them. Here the CDR3 DNA reads TGTGCCAGTGGGGGGGCAGGGAGAACCTACGAGCAGTACTTC. Residues: CASGGAGRTYEQYF.

The chain links TRBV15 to TRBJ1-5; D gene ambiguous. The CDR3 length is 16 residues. Per germline, CDR1 LNHNV and CDR2 YYDKDF (reference sequence). Trimming took 0 bases from V and 0 from J, leaving 9 bases between them. CDR3 loop: CATSRDRGRSNQPQHF. CDR3 coding DNA: TGTGCCACCAGCAGAGATCGCGGCCGTAGCAATCAGCCCCAGCATTTT.

This clone was seen once. The gene calls are TRBV6-6 and TRBJ2-1, with a weak D call TRBD1 (6 bases). The germline V gene has CDR1 MNHNY and CDR2 SVGAGI (reference sequence). The V end lost 7 bases, the J end lost 1 base, and 14 bases lay between the germline ends. The CDR3 has 15 residues. The CDR3 sequence: CASKLNRESYNEQFF. The CDR3, as DNA: TGTGCCAGCAAATTAAACAGGGAATCCTACAATGAGCAGTTCTTC.

The chain links TRBV10-3 to TRBJ2-7; 7 nucleotides match TRBD1. Per germline, CDR1 ENHRY and CDR2 SYGVKD. There are 13 residues in the CDR3. V gave up 5 bases and J gave up 6 bases; unmatched junction bases: 7. The DNA for the CDR3 is TGTGCCATCAGTTCCTTACAGGGGACCGAGCAGTACTTC. Translating it yields CAISSLQGTEQYF.

The DNA of the CDR3 is TGTGCCAGCAGCCGACAGGGGGGCCGCTATGGCTACACCTTC. The encoded protein is CASSRQGGRYGYTF. This sequence joins TRBV6-5 and TRBJ1-2; TRBD1 aligns across 9 bases. The CDR3 contains 14 residues. Germline assignment: CDR1 MNHEY and CDR2 SVGAGI. V lost 6 bases, J lost 4 bases, and 6 bases stayed unmatched.

In this sample, this clone turned up once. This sequence joins TRBV7-3 and TRBJ2-1; 7 bases are a match to TRBD1. After removal of 6 bases from V and 9 bases from J, the junction contained 14 bases not matched to a gene. This CDR3 is built from 15 residues. Germline V CDR1 and CDR2: SGHTA, FQGTGA. CDR3 sequence (DNA): TGTGCCAGCAGTTCAGGACAGGTTGGAGATTTTGAGCAGTTCTTC. This encodes CASSSGQVGDFEQFF.